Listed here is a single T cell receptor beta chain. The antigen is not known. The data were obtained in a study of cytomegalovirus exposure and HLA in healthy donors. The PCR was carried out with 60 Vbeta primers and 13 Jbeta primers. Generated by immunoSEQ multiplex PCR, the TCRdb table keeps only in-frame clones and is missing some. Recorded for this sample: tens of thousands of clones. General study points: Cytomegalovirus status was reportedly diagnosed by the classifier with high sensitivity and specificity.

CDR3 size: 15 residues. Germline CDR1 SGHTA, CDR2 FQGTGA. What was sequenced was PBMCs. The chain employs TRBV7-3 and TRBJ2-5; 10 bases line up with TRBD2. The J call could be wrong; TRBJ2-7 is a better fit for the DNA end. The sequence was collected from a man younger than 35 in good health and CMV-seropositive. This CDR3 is CASSPGSGRLYEQYF. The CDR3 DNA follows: TGTGCCAGCAGCCCCGGTAGCGGGAGGCTCTACGAGCAGTACTTC.